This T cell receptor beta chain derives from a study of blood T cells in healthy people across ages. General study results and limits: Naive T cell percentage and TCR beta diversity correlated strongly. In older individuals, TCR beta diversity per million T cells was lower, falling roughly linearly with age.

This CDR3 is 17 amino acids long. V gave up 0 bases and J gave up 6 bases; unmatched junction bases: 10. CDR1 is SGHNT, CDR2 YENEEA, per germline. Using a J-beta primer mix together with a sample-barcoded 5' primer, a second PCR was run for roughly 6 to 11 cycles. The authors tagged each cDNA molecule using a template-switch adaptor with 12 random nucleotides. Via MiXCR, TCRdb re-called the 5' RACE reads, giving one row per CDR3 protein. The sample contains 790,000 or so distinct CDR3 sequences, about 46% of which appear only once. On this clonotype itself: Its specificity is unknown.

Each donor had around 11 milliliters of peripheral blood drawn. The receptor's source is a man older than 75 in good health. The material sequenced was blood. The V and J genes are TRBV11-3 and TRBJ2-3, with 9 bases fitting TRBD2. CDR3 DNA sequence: TGTGCCAGCAGCTTAGATGTGACTAGCGGTTTCGTGGATACGCAGTATTTT. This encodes CASSLDVTSGFVDTQYF.